This T cell receptor beta chain was obtained from a study of blood T cell repertoires in COVID-19. On the study more broadly: Donors in the United States, Italy and Spain gave samples during acute or convalescent COVID-19. The analysed material was cDNA or gDNA that came from T cells, B-cell-depleted T cells, or PBMCs.

Study processing details: For nucleated cells, counts were estimated from reference gene primer amplification. Produced via immunoSEQ multiplex PCR; TCRdb's table is partial and in-frame only. V, J and clone size reflect that table, while D and trimming were determined from the DNA. The sample records about 78,000 clones, about 89% being singletons. The germline V gene has CDR1 LGHDT and CDR2 YNNKEL (reference sequence). Trimming cost V 5 bases and J 1 base, with 8 bases left between them. There are 13 residues in the CDR3. The sample consisted of peripheral blood. The TCR comes from a man aged 50 or older with active or convalescent COVID-19. V is TRBV3-1 (or the pseudogene TRBV3-2) and J is TRBJ1-1, with a tentative D call TRBD1 (5 bases). CDR3 sequence reads: CASSETENTEAFF. In DNA, the CDR3 is TGTGCCAGCAGCGAGACAGAGAACACTGAAGCTTTCTTT.